The clone carrying this T cell receptor (beta chain) was recorded at least ten times. V shed 9 bases and J shed 7 bases, with 13 bases lying between them. From germline, CDR1 is ENHRY and CDR2 SYGVKD. This CDR3 region has 12 residues. The TCR beta CDR3 regions underwent amplification from RNA transcripts. A first-round RT-PCR used HTBI primers, followed by a second-round multiplex PCR. TCRdb re-derived calls from the multiplex PCR reads in MiXCR, one entry per CDR3 protein. The table records some 750,000 distinct CDR3 sequences, approximately 40% of them present only once. The study excluded patients with other autoimmune diseases, uncontrolled infections, pregnancy or lactation. The record originates from a study of Graves' ophthalmopathy and Graves' hyperthyroidism.

The receptor was isolated from an adult man with Graves' ophthalmopathy. The V gene is TRBV10-3, the J gene TRBJ1-5; D unresolved. The sequenced sample consisted of peripheral blood. As DNA, the CDR3 is TGTGCCATAGGGCCAGCGGAACAGCCCCAGCATTTT. This translates into CAIGPAEQPQHF.